This T cell receptor (beta chain) was profiled in a study of human T cells and chemical hapten exposure. TCRdb independently ran MiXCR on the RACE reads; one entry per CDR3 protein. The sample has 250,000 or so distinct CDR3 sequences; 7.5% to 10% are singletons. This sample's time point: pre-sensitization, week 0. Described treatment: therapeutic diphenylcyclopropenone sensitization with weekly scalp DPC. Germline V gene sequence: CDR1 SEHNR, CDR2 FQNEAQ (reference sequence). There are 16 residues in the CDR3. The ends lost 6 bases at V and 1 base at J; junction bases unmatched: 5. This clonotype was found many times. As yet, its antigen is unknown. Study findings and constraints: No alteration of TCRs above 1 in 1000 frequency was seen with DPC sensitization.

The chain couples TRBV7-9 to TRBJ2-2; 10 nucleotides agree with TRBD2. Here the sequenced sample was whole blood, taken in connection with sensitization to the hapten diphenylcyclopropenone (DPC). The origin of this receptor is a woman in her 40s with alopecia areata. Some clones in this sample may be carry-over from other donors' samples. DNA for the CDR3: TGTGCCAGCAGTCGGACTAGCGGAGAGAACACCGGGGAGCTGTTTTTT. As protein: CASSRTSGENTGELFF.